The 6 T cell receptor beta chains given below trace back to one sample, sequenced in a study of OX40 agonist ivuxolimab in advanced cancers. This table comes from immunoSEQ multiplex PCR, and its TCRdb copy is limited to in-frame clones, with some not included. The table records roughly 42,000 clones, approximately 90% of them present only once. The sample in question was CD4+ or CD8+ T cells sorted from blood, obtained in a trial of the OX40 agonist ivuxolimab. These receptors were obtained from an adult with an advanced solid tumor such as melanoma, head and neck, liver or kidney cancer.

V and J are TRBV10-3 and TRBJ1-1; D is unresolved. Germline CDR1 is ENHRY and CDR2 is SYGVKD. The ends were cut back, 11 bases at V and 1 base at J, with 14 bases in the middle. CDR3 length: 13 residues. The CDR3 DNA sequence: TGTGCCGTGTCTGGGAGCTCGAACACTGAAGCTTTCTTT. Its translation: CAVSGSSNTEAFF.

The rearrangement links TRBV9 to TRBJ1-2; D gene unclear. The CDR3 covers 17 residues. Germline V gene data show CDR1 as SGDLS and CDR2 as YYNGEE. The V gene lost 0 bases and the J gene lost 0 bases, with 15 bases spanning the gap. Here the CDR3 reads CASSVDGILRANYGYTF. The CDR3 DNA sequence: TGTGCCAGCAGCGTAGACGGCATTCTCAGAGCTAACTATGGCTACACCTTC. The complete variable domain, with remaining parts taken from reference TRBV9 and TRBJ1-2, reads DSGVTQTPKHLITATGQRVTLRCSPRSGDLSVYWYQQSLDQGLQFLIQYYNGEERAKGNILERFSAQQFPDLHSELNLSSLELGDSALYFCASSVDGILRANYGYTFGSGTRLTVV.

The chain recombines TRBV6-5 with TRBJ2-2, with TRBD1 matching over 10 bases. There are 16 residues in the CDR3. The germline gives CDR1 MNHEY, CDR2 SVGAGI. With V trimmed by 0 bases and J by 6 bases, 4 bases remained unmatched. CDR3 DNA: TGTGCCAGCAGTTACTCTGGGACAGGGGAACCCGGGGAGCTGTTTTTT. Translating gives CASSYSGTGEPGELFF.

The V and J genes are TRBV7-2 and TRBJ2-1; D ambiguous. The length of the CDR3 is 14 residues. With 1 base removed from V and 8 bases from J, the gap between germline ends came to 12 bases. Germline CDR1 is SGHTA and CDR2 is FQGNSA. The CDR3 sequence is CASSLELGEDEQFF. The DNA for the CDR3 is TGTGCCAGCAGCTTAGAACTGGGCGAGGATGAGCAGTTCTTC.

The chain recombines TRBV27 with TRBJ1-4; 8 bases match TRBD1. Unmatched junction bases numbered 3, after V lost 5 bases and J lost 10 bases. The V gene's germline CDR1 is MNHEY and CDR2 SMNVEV (reference sequence). The CDR3 is 12 amino acids. CDR3 region: CASSRTGGKLFF. The CDR3 DNA reads TGTGCCAGCAGTCGCACAGGGGGAAAACTGTTTTTT.

The V and J genes are TRBV7-9 and TRBJ2-1; D is undetermined. The CDR3 covers 15 residues. Trimming removed 5 bases at V and 0 bases at J, with 11 bases between. Germline values: CDR1 SEHNR, CDR2 FQNEAQ (reference sequence). CDR3 in amino acids: CASSAGVSSYNEQFF. CDR3 nucleotide sequence: TGTGCCAGCAGCGCCGGAGTTAGCTCCTACAATGAGCAGTTCTTC.